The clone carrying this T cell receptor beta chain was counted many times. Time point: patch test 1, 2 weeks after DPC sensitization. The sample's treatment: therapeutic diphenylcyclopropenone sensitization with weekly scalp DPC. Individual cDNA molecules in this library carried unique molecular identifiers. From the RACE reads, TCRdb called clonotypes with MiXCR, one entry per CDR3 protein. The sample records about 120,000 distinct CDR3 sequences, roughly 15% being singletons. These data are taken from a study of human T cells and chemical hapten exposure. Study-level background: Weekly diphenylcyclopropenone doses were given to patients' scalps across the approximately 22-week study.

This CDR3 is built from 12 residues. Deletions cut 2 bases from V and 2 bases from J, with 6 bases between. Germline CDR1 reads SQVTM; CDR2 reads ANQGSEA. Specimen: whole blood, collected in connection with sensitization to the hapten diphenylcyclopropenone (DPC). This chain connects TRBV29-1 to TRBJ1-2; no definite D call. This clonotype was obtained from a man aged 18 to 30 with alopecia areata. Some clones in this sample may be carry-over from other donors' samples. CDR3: CSVETDNYGYTF. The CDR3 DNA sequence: TGCAGCGTTGAAACAGACAACTATGGCTACACCTTC. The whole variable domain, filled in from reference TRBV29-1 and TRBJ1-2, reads SAVISQKPSRDICQRGTSLTIQCQVDSQVTMMFWYRQQPGQSLTLIATANQGSEATYESGFVIDKFPISRPNLTFSTLTVSNMSPEDSSIYLCSVETDNYGYTFGSGTRLTVV.